This T cell receptor (beta chain) was identified during a study of graft-versus-host responses after intestinal transplantation. The overall study: Those transplanted obtained multivisceral, liver-intestinal, or isolated intestinal grafts.

For this clone: As yet, its antigen is unknown.

Clones were sequenced by immunoSEQ multiplex PCR, and TCRdb holds only the in-frame ones, with some missing. The table has 73,000 or so clones, around 89% seen once. The sequences come from unstimulated CD8+ T cells sorted from spleen or lymph node cells, collected before transplant. The TCR sequence derives from a human donor who was the organ donor for an intestinal transplant.

CDR3 DNA: TGCAGCGTTGCCCCGCGTGACAGAGCTGGGGGCTACACCTTC. This gives the protein CSVAPRDRAGGYTF. This chain joins TRBV29-1 and TRBJ1-2, with a tentative D call TRBD1 (5 bases). CDR1 is SQVTM, CDR2 ANQGSEA, per germline. The CDR3 has 14 amino acids. V was trimmed by 4 bases and J by 8 bases, leaving 20 bases between them.